These 21 T cell receptor beta chains were all obtained from the same sample, sequenced in a study of T cells in localized non-small cell lung cancer (dated by TCRdb to 2020 to 2022). Library prep was done by the immunoSEQ multiplex PCR assay. The immuneACCESS repertoire file appears here via TCRdb, limited to in-frame rearrangements. These files lack a portion of the clones; in checked studies, under half of the deficit traces to unresolved V genes, and the cause of the others is not known. This sample lists about 77,000 clones; around nine tenths were detected once. The ten largest clones take up approximately 22% of the sample. Sequences were derived from peripheral blood, sampled before any cancer treatment. The receptors were sampled from a woman aged 35 to 75 with stage I squamous cell lung carcinoma.

This rearrangement joins TRBV10-3 to TRBJ2-1; D ambiguous. This CDR3 has 11 residues. Trimming removed 8 bases from V and 5 bases from J, with 7 bases in between. The germline V gene encodes CDR1 ENHRY and CDR2 SYGVKD. This CDR3 is CAIRNNNEQFF. CDR3 bases: TGTGCCATCCGAAATAACAATGAGCAGTTCTTC.

The V gene is TRBV5-6, the J gene TRBJ1-2; weak D call: TRBD1 (6 bases). This CDR3 comprises 17 residues. V was trimmed by 1 base and J by 0 bases, leaving 16 bases between them. Per germline, CDR1 SGHDT and CDR2 YYEEEE. The CDR3 nucleotides read TGTGCCAGCAGCTTGTTTATAGGGGGTGCCGCTAACTATGGCTACACCTTC. Amino acid sequence: CASSLFIGGAANYGYTF.

The rearrangement joins TRBV2 to TRBJ2-3; no firm D call. CDR1 and CDR2 (germline): SNHLY, FYNNEI. This CDR3 comprises 13 residues. Trimming removed 5 bases at V and 8 bases at J, with 14 bases between. CDR3 loop: CASSLRLRVTQYF. The CDR3 region has the DNA TGTGCCAGCAGTCTACGACTTCGGGTTACGCAGTATTTT.

V gene TRBV5-1 combines with J gene TRBJ1-1; perhaps TRBD1 as D (5 bases). The CDR3 has 15 amino acids. V was clipped by 0 bases and J by 0 bases, with 9 bases between them. Germline loops: CDR1 SGHRS, CDR2 YFSETQ. Here the CDR3 reads CASSLGDRMNTEAFF. The DNA of the CDR3 is TGCGCCAGCAGCTTGGGGGACCGTATGAACACTGAAGCTTTCTTT.

V usage is TRBV19 and J usage is TRBJ1-2; D possibly corresponds to TRBD1 (5 bases). The V end lost 3 bases, the J end lost 6 bases, and 8 bases lay between the germline ends. The CDR3 extends over 12 amino acids. CDR1 is LNHDA, CDR2 SQIVND, per germline (reference sequence). Here the CDR3 DNA reads TGTGCCAGTAGTATCGGGGCGGATGGCTACACCTTC. Translation: CASSIGADGYTF.

This chain joins TRBV4-1 and TRBJ2-1; tentative D call: TRBD1 (6 bases). The germline V gene has CDR1 MGHRA and CDR2 YSYEKL. Deletions cut 0 bases from V and 4 bases from J, with 10 bases between. CDR3 length equals 15 residues. DNA of the CDR3: TGCGCCAGCAGCCAAGAACAGGGTCCTTACAATGAGCAGTTCTTC. This translates into CASSQEQGPYNEQFF.

The chain combines TRBV27 with TRBJ2-7; D gene unclear. The CDR3 length is 11 residues. The ends were cut back, 6 bases at V and 5 bases at J, with 8 bases in the middle. Germline CDR1 is MNHEY and CDR2 is SMNVEV (reference sequence). The DNA of the CDR3 is TGTGCCAGCAGAGGAGTCCACGAGCAGTACTTC. Translation gives CASRGVHEQYF.

The gene calls are TRBV19 and TRBJ1-2; TRBD1 matches at 7 bases. The V gene's germline CDR1 is LNHDA and CDR2 SQIVND (reference sequence). V was pared by 7 bases and J by 1 base, with 12 bases of the junction left unmatched. The CDR3 has 16 residues. CDR3 loop: CASIDRDRPINYGYTF. Written as DNA, the CDR3 is TGTGCCAGTATCGACCGGGACAGACCGATTAACTATGGCTACACCTTC.

This chain links TRBV7-9 with TRBJ1-1, with D perhaps TRBD1 (6 bases). The length of the CDR3 is 14 residues. The V and J ends lost 8 bases and 3 bases respectively, with 16 bases between them. Germline V lookup: CDR1 SEHNR, CDR2 FQNEAQ (reference sequence). CDR3 protein: CASRDNGRDTEAFF. The CDR3, as DNA: TGTGCCAGCCGGGACAATGGTAGGGACACTGAAGCTTTCTTT.

For the CDR3, the DNA is TGTGCCAGCAGCTGGGGGAACACTGAAGCTTTCTTT. This codes for CASSWGNTEAFF. The chain employs TRBV5-6 and TRBJ1-1; D gene unclear. There are 12 residues in the CDR3. From germline, CDR1 is SGHDT and CDR2 YYEEEE. V was trimmed by 3 bases and J by 1 base, leaving 4 bases between them.

V gene TRBV7-6 combines with J gene TRBJ2-5, with D uncertain. The CDR3 covers 13 residues. Trimming took off 5 bases at V and 5 bases at J, with 12 bases between the two ends. CDR1 and CDR2 (germline): SGHVS, FNYEAQ. For the CDR3, the DNA is TGTGCCAGCAGCCCCCCTCTCGCGGAGACCCAGTACTTC. It encodes CASSPPLAETQYF.

The rearrangement uses TRBV29-1 and TRBJ1-2; D gene unclear. Trimming cost V 6 bases and J 2 bases, with 16 bases left between them. Germline V CDR1 and CDR2: SQVTM, ANQGSEA. The CDR3 totals 14 residues. CDR3 coding DNA: TGCAGCGTGGGCGTGGGGAGGCCAAACTATGGCTACACCTTC. Translated, it gives CSVGVGRPNYGYTF.

CDR3 sequence (DNA): TGTGCCATCAGTCTGATGACAGGATCTTATGGCTACACCTTC. Translation: CAISLMTGSYGYTF. The V gene is TRBV10-3, the J gene TRBJ1-2; TRBD1 is a possible D gene (6 bases). The CDR3 covers 14 residues. Trimming took off 5 bases at V and 5 bases at J, with 15 bases between the two ends. Germline V lookup: CDR1 ENHRY, CDR2 SYGVKD.

The chain links TRBV27 to TRBJ1-6; TRBD1 aligns across 7 bases. The germline V gene encodes CDR1 MNHEY and CDR2 SMNVEV (reference sequence). J gave up 10 bases and V 3 bases, and 6 bases lay outside the gene matches. This CDR3 is built from 14 residues. As DNA, the CDR3 is TGTGCCAGCAGTTTCAGGGGGGCGCAATCACCCCTCCACTTT. Protein sequence: CASSFRGAQSPLHF.

This clone was seen only once. The chain links TRBV4-2 to TRBJ2-1, with a tentative D call TRBD2 (5 bases). This CDR3 is built from 17 residues. CDR1 is LGHNA, CDR2 YNFKEQ, per germline. Trimming cost V 0 bases and J 0 bases, with 12 bases left between them. The CDR3 is CASSQEGSFSSYNEQFF. The CDR3 nucleotides are TGTGCCAGCAGCCAAGAAGGGAGTTTTAGCTCCTACAATGAGCAGTTCTTC.

This clone was counted many times. This chain's CDR3 is CASITGTGELFF. The CDR3 DNA sequence: TGTGCCAGCATAACGGGAACCGGGGAGCTGTTTTTT. The J gene is TRBJ2-2, the V gene TRBV6-5; weak D call: TRBD2 (5 bases). Trimming removed 7 bases at V and 5 bases at J, with 8 bases between. This CDR3 is 12 amino acids long. CDR1 is MNHEY and CDR2 is SVGAGI in the germline V gene.

V is TRBV5-8 and J is TRBJ2-7; D perhaps matches TRBD1 (6 bases). The CDR3 has 13 residues. Trimming left V 3 bases short and J 1 base short, with 8 bases between. The germline V gene has CDR1 SGHTS and CDR2 YDEGEE. This CDR3 reads CASSYGQSYEQYF. The CDR3 coding sequence is TGTGCCAGCAGCTACGGACAGTCCTACGAGCAGTACTTC.

This rearrangement joins TRBV6-1 to TRBJ2-3; D perhaps matches TRBD2 (5 bases). Trimming stripped 7 bases from V and 6 bases from J, with 14 bases between. The germline V gene encodes CDR1 MNHNS and CDR2 SASEGT. This CDR3 comprises 13 residues. This chain's CDR3 is CASTRLARDTQYF. The CDR3 nucleotides read TGTGCCAGCACCCGATTAGCGCGGGATACGCAGTATTTT.

This clone was observed a handful of times. The V and J genes are TRBV5-1 and TRBJ1-6, with unresolved D. The CDR3 covers 15 residues. V lost 0 bases, J lost 7 bases, and 11 bases lay in between. Germline CDR1 SGHRS, CDR2 YFSETQ. CDR3 sequence: CASSLDVGPNSPLHF. For the CDR3, the DNA is TGCGCCAGCAGCTTGGATGTAGGGCCAAATTCACCCCTCCACTTT.

The gene calls are TRBV2 and TRBJ1-5; perhaps TRBD1 as D (6 bases). Germline CDR1 reads SNHLY; CDR2 reads FYNNEI. The CDR3 loop spans 15 amino acids. V shed 5 bases and J shed 3 bases, with 14 bases lying between them. The CDR3 protein is CASSTAGANNQPQHF. CDR3 in DNA: TGTGCCAGCAGTACTGCGGGGGCGAACAATCAGCCCCAGCATTTT. The full variable domain, rest sourced from reference TRBV2 and TRBJ1-5, is EPEVTQTPSHQVTQMGQEVILRCVPISNHLYFYWYRQILGQKVEFLVSFYNNEISEKSEIFDDQFSVERPDGSNFTLKIRSTKLEDSAMYFCASSTAGANNQPQHFGDGTRLSIL.

The genes are TRBV7-2 and TRBJ1-6; 10 nucleotides line up with TRBD1. Germline V gene sequence: CDR1 SGHTA, CDR2 FQGNSA. The CDR3 has 15 residues. V was pared by 5 bases and J by 8 bases, with 6 bases of the junction left unmatched. The CDR3 reads CASSVSGTGDSPLHF. As DNA, the CDR3 is TGTGCCAGCAGCGTTTCCGGGACAGGGGATTCACCCCTCCACTTT.